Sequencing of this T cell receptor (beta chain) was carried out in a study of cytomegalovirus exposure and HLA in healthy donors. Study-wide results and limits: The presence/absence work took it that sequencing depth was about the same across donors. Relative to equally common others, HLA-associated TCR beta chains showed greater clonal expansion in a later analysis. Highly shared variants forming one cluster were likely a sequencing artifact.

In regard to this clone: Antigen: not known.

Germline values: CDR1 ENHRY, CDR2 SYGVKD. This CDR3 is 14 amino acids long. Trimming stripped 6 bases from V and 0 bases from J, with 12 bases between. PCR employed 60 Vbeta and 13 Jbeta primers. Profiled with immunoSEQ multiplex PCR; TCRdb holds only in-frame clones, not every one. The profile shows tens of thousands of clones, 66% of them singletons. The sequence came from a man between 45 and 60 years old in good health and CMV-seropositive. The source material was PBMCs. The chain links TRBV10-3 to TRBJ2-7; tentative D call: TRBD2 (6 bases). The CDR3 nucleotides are TGTGCCATCAGGGGGACTGAGAGCTCCTACGAGCAGTACTTC. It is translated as CAIRGTESSYEQYF.